Below are 10 T cell receptor beta chains sequenced from a single sample in a study of OX40 agonist ivuxolimab in advanced cancers. The table came from immunoSEQ multiplex PCR; TCRdb's copy has only in-frame clones and leaves some out. The sample holds some 38,000 clones, roughly nine tenths seen once. The sequences come from CD4+ or CD8+ T cells sorted from blood, collected in a trial of the OX40 agonist ivuxolimab. These receptors originate from an adult with an advanced solid tumor such as melanoma, head and neck, liver or kidney cancer.

The chain uses TRBV7-2 and TRBJ2-7; 10 bases are shared with TRBD2. V lost 2 bases to trimming and J lost 7 bases; unmatched junction nucleotides: 8. The CDR3 is 15 amino acids. Germline V lookup: CDR1 SGHTA, CDR2 FQGNSA. CDR3 coding DNA: TGTGCCAGCAGCTTACTAGCGGGGGAACGGGGAGAGCAGTACTTC. Protein: CASSLLAGERGEQYF.

CDR3 DNA sequence: TGTGCCAGCAGCTTAGGCGGCAGGACCACAGATACGCAGTATTTT. Its protein is CASSLGGRTTDTQYF. The gene calls are TRBV7-2 and TRBJ2-3, with D unresolved. The V gene's germline CDR1 is SGHTA and CDR2 FQGNSA. Trimming shortened V by 1 base and J by 2 bases, and 10 bases separated the two germline ends. The CDR3 is 15 amino acids.

V is TRBV11-2 and J is TRBJ2-7, with a tentative D call TRBD1 (5 bases). This CDR3 spans 12 amino acids. Per the germline V gene, CDR1 is SGHAT and CDR2 is FQNNGV. The V and J ends lost 5 bases and 3 bases respectively, with 8 bases between them. CDR3 nucleotides: TGTGCCAGCAGCCAGGGATTCTACGAGCAGTACTTC. This encodes CASSQGFYEQYF.

V and J are TRBV5-5 and TRBJ2-1; TRBD1 matches at 8 bases. V dropped 1 base and J dropped 2; count of bases not matched to a gene: 2. Germline V CDR1 and CDR2: SGHKS, YYEKEE (reference sequence). This CDR3 has 15 amino acids. The chain's CDR3 is CASSLIQGAYNEQFF. CDR3 DNA: TGTGCCAGCAGCTTGATACAGGGGGCCTACAATGAGCAGTTCTTC.

This chain links TRBV4-1 with TRBJ2-5, with 10 bases matching TRBD1. The CDR3 sequence is 16 residues long. Unmatched junction bases numbered 9, after V lost 4 bases and J lost 4 bases. Looked up from germline, CDR1 is MGHRA and CDR2 is YSYEKL. DNA for the CDR3: TGCGCCAGCAGCCCAAGCCTCCGGGACAGGGGAGAGACCCAGTACTTC. This sequence encodes CASSPSLRDRGETQYF.

The J gene is TRBJ1-1, the V gene TRBV5-6; no reliable D call. V was trimmed by 7 bases and J by 5 bases, leaving 18 bases between them. From germline, CDR1 is SGHDT and CDR2 YYEEEE. This CDR3 is 14 amino acids long. The CDR3 bases are TGTGCCAGCGAAGACGCGTTGCGGATAACTGAAGCTTTCTTT. Its protein product is CASEDALRITEAFF.

CDR3 nucleotide sequence: TGTGCCAGCAGTGCCGGGACAGGGGGCTACGAGCAGTACTTC. Translating gives CASSAGTGGYEQYF. The gene calls are TRBV6-1 and TRBJ2-7; the match to TRBD1 covers 11 bases. The trim removed 4 bases at V and 3 bases at J, leaving 2 bases unmatched. Germline V lookup: CDR1 MNHNS, CDR2 SASEGT. CDR3 length: 14 residues.

This sequence joins TRBV14 and TRBJ1-3; D uncertain. Per the germline V gene, CDR1 is SGHDN and CDR2 is FVKESK. This CDR3 is built from 13 residues. Trimming shortened V by 4 bases and J by 2 bases, and 6 bases separated the two germline ends. CDR3 amino acids: CASSPPTGNTIYF. CDR3 DNA sequence: TGTGCCAGCAGCCCCCCAACTGGAAACACCATATATTTT.

This clone was picked up one time. An end of the junction does not agree with germline; a read error may underlie this. The rearrangement joins TRBV2 to TRBJ2-7; D gene uncertain. CDR1 and CDR2 from the germline V gene are SNHLY and FYNNEI. This CDR3 spans 15 amino acids. The CDR3 bases are TGTGCCTGCAGTTTATACTCCACCAGCTCCTACGAGCAGTACTTC. Its protein product is CACSLYSTSSYEQYF.

The J gene is TRBJ1-1, the V gene TRBV25-1; no definite D call. From germline, CDR1 is MGHDK and CDR2 SYGVNS. CDR3 size: 13 residues. With 1 base removed from V and 10 bases from J, the gap between germline ends came to 13 bases. The CDR3 is CASSESVVGGAFF. The CDR3 DNA reads as TGTGCCAGCAGTGAATCGGTGGTCGGTGGAGCTTTCTTT.